This entry is about one T cell receptor (beta chain). Its target is unknown. The germline V gene encodes CDR1 MNHEY and CDR2 SVGAGI. The V end lost 5 bases, the J end lost 8 bases, and 21 bases lay between the germline ends. The CDR3 has 15 residues. The sample is drawn from a study of CD4 T cells in relation to SARS-CoV-2 and coronaviruses. Assay: immunoSEQ multiplex PCR; the TCRdb copy retains only in-frame clones and omits some. Among roughly 30,000 clones listed, approximately 80% were seen once. CD4+ T cells from unexposed donors were obtained before the COVID-19 pandemic (2011-2018). After ten to eleven days of culture, CD4+ T cells were isolated.

The source is a human donor in good health. The genes are TRBV6-5 and TRBJ1-2; TRBD1 is a possible D gene (6 bases). The source material was CD4+ T cells from PBMCs, cultured in vitro. The CDR3 loop is CASSNDRSPHRGYTF. The CDR3 coding sequence is TGTGCCAGCAGTAACGACAGGTCCCCCCACAGGGGCTACACCTTC.